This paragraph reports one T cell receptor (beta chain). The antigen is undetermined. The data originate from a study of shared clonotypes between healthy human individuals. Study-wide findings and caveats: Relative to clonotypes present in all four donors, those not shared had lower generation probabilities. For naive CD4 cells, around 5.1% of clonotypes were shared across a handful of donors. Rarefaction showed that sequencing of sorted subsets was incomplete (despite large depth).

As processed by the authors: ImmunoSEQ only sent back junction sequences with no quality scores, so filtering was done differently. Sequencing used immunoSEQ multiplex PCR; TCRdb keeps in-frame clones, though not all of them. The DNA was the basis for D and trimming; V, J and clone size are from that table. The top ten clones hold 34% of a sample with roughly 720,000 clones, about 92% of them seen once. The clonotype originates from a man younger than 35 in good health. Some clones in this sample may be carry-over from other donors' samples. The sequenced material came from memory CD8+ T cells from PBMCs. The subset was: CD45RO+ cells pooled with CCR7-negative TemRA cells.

The CDR3: CASSSDRYNEQFF. The CDR3 DNA reads as TGTGCCAGCAGTTCCGACAGATACAATGAGCAGTTCTTC. V is TRBV27 and J is TRBJ2-1, with D maybe TRBD1 (5 bases). Between the trimmed V and J ends, which lost 4 bases and 4 bases, there was a span of 8 bases. CDR3 length equals 13 residues. CDR1 and CDR2 (germline): MNHEY, SMNVEV (reference sequence).